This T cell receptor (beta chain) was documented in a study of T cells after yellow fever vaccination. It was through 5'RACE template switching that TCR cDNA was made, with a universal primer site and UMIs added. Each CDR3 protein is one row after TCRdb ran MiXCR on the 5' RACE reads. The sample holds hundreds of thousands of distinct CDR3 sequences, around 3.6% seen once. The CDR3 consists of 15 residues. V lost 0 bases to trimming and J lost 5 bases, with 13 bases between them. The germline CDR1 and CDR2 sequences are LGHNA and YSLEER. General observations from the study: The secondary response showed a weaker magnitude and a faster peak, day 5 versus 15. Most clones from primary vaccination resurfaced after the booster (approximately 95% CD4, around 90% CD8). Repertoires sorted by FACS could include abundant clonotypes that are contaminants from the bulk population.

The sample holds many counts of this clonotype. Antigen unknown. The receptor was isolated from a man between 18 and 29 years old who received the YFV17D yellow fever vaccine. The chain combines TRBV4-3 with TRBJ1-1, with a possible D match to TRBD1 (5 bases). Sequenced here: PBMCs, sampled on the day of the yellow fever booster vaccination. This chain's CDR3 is CASSQDQWGTTEAFF. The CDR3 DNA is TGCGCCAGCAGCCAAGATCAGTGGGGCACTACTGAAGCTTTCTTT.